The 20 T cell receptor beta chains below were found in one sample sequenced in a study of blood T cells in healthy people across ages. The authors ran a second PCR of roughly 6 to 12 cycles using a sample-barcoded 5' primer and a J-beta primer mix. TCRdb re-called the 5' RACE reads with MiXCR, one entry per CDR3 protein. The profile shows 380,000 or so distinct CDR3 sequences, approximately 51% of them singletons. The sequenced sample was blood. These receptor sequences come from a man in his 60s in good health.

A word on this clonotype: A much larger clone lies one base from this, so it may be a read error. V is TRBV5-5 and J is TRBJ2-7; D might be TRBD2 (6 bases). V was trimmed by 4 bases and J by 8 bases, leaving 19 bases between them. Germline assignment: CDR1 SGHKS and CDR2 YYEKEE (reference sequence). The CDR3 extends over 14 amino acids. The CDR3 region has the DNA TGTGCCAGCAGCGTGGGAGGACCCGGGGTTAAGCAGTACTTC. As protein: CASSVGGPGVKQYF.

The genes are TRBV27 and TRBJ1-2; TRBD1 is a possible D gene (6 bases). Germline V gene lookup returns CDR1 MNHEY and CDR2 SMNVEV (reference sequence). V dropped 0 bases and J dropped 4 bases, with 9 bases sitting between them. There are 14 residues in the CDR3. CDR3 residues: CASSLSQGTYGYTF. CDR3 sequence (DNA): TGTGCCAGCAGTTTATCACAGGGAACCTATGGCTACACCTTC.

The chain links TRBV19 to TRBJ2-1; no firm D call. CDR1 LNHDA and CDR2 SQIVND come from the germline V gene (reference sequence). V lost 4 bases, J lost 1 base, and 11 bases lay in between. The CDR3 loop spans 15 amino acids. DNA of the CDR3: TGTGCCAGTAGTAATACGGCCGCATCCTACAATGAGCAGTTCTTC. Translating it yields CASSNTAASYNEQFF. The full variable domain, its missing parts supplied by reference TRBV19 and TRBJ2-1, is DGGITQSPKYLFRKEGQNVTLSCEQNLNHDAMYWYRQDPGQGLRLIYYSQIVNDFQKGDIAEGYSVSREKKESFPLTVTSAQKNPTAFYLCASSNTAASYNEQFFGPGTRLTVL.

This sequence joins TRBV3-1 and TRBJ2-5; D is possibly TRBD1 or TRBD2 (5 bases each). The end of the DNA aligns better with TRBJ2-7, so the J call may be wrong. This CDR3 has 15 amino acids. In germline, CDR1 is LGHDT, CDR2 YNNKEL (reference sequence). Here the CDR3 reads CASSLAGTARSEQYF. CDR3 bases: TGTGCCAGCAGCCTCGCCGGGACGGCTAGGAGCGAGCAGTACTTC.

This clonotype has only a few counts. V usage is TRBV15 and J usage is TRBJ2-7, with 7 bases fitting TRBD2. J was trimmed by 5 bases and V by 5 bases; bases with no gene match: 6. There are 13 residues in the CDR3. The germline V gene encodes CDR1 LNHNV and CDR2 YYDKDF (reference sequence). The chain's CDR3 is CATSPSGRDEQYF. The DNA for the CDR3 is TGTGCCACCAGCCCTTCGGGGAGGGACGAGCAGTACTTC.

This sequence joins TRBV6-2 or TRBV6-3 and TRBJ2-7; 8 bases agree with TRBD1. The CDR3 loop spans 14 amino acids. The germline V gene encodes CDR1 MNHEY and CDR2 SVGEGT. J lost 2 bases, V lost 5 bases, and 5 bases had no gene match. The CDR3 region has the DNA TGTGCCAGCAGTACCCGGACAGGGACCTACGAGCAGTACTTC. This encodes CASSTRTGTYEQYF.

This rearrangement joins TRBV25-1 to TRBJ1-2; weak D call: TRBD1 (5 bases). Trimming shortened V by 1 base and J by 5 bases, and 8 bases separated the two germline ends. The CDR3 has 13 amino acids. Germline V gene sequence: CDR1 MGHDK, CDR2 SYGVNS. CDR3 amino acids: CASSEFKGYGYTF. DNA of the CDR3: TGTGCCAGCAGTGAATTTAAGGGGTATGGCTACACCTTC.

V usage is TRBV6-1 and J usage is TRBJ2-7; TRBD1 matches at 10 bases. The V and J ends lost 3 bases and 2 bases, in that order; junction bases with no gene match: 7. CDR3 length equals 16 residues. CDR1 MNHNS and CDR2 SASEGT come from the germline V gene. The CDR3 is CASSDQLGTGAYEQYF. The DNA for the CDR3 is TGTGCCAGCAGTGACCAACTCGGGACAGGGGCCTACGAGCAGTACTTC.

The chain uses TRBV3-1 and TRBJ2-3; 12 bases map to TRBD2. The length of the CDR3 is 16 residues. Germline V gives CDR1 LGHDT, CDR2 YNNKEL (reference sequence). V lost 6 bases and J lost 5; bases outside the gene matches: 9. The CDR3 is CASSRLAGALGDTQYF. The CDR3 region has the DNA TGTGCCAGCAGTAGACTAGCGGGGGCCCTTGGAGATACGCAGTATTTT.

For this clonotype: One base away lies a much larger clone, so this may be a sequencing read error. This chain joins TRBV7-8 and TRBJ1-2; a possible D gene is TRBD1 (6 bases). CDR3 length: 15 residues. Germline loops: CDR1 SGHVS, CDR2 FQNEAQ. Trimming left V 2 bases short and J 8 bases short, with 18 bases between. Here the CDR3 DNA reads TGTGCCAGCAGCTTACCCCGACGGGGGCTTAACGGCTACACCTTC. Translation: CASSLPRRGLNGYTF.

The chain employs TRBV20-1 and TRBJ2-7, with 9 bases identical to TRBD1. V lost 6 bases to trimming and J lost 2 bases; unmatched junction nucleotides: 8. The CDR3 sequence is 14 residues long. CDR1 is DFQATT, CDR2 SNEGSKA, per germline (reference sequence). The CDR3 DNA reads TGCAGTGCACGACAGGGGGGCGATACCTACGAGCAGTACTTC. This gives the protein CSARQGGDTYEQYF.

V usage is TRBV11-1 and J usage is TRBJ1-2; no clear D gene. CDR3 length: 15 residues. V lost 2 bases and J lost 1, with 11 bases in between. Germline lookup yields CDR1 SGHAT and CDR2 FQDESV (reference sequence). CDR3 in DNA: TGTGCCAGCAGCTTAAACAGAAGGAATAACTATGGCTACACCTTC. Its protein is CASSLNRRNNYGYTF.

The rearrangement links TRBV4-2 to TRBJ1-2, with 7 bases lining up with TRBD1. J lost 4 bases, V lost 0 bases, and 11 bases had no gene match. This CDR3 is 17 amino acids long. Germline assignment: CDR1 LGHNA and CDR2 YNFKEQ. CDR3 sequence: CASSQELGTAVSYGYTF. In DNA, the CDR3 is TGTGCCAGCAGCCAAGAACTAGGGACAGCGGTCTCCTATGGCTACACCTTC.

This clonotype was counted a few times. V and J are TRBV29-1 and TRBJ2-3, with D perhaps matching TRBD1 (6 bases). The CDR3 runs to 12 residues. V lost 0 bases and J lost 5, with 6 bases in between. CDR1 and CDR2 (germline): SQVTM, ANQGSEA. CDR3 residues: CSVEDRGDTQYF. The CDR3 DNA reads as TGCAGCGTTGAAGACAGGGGAGATACGCAGTATTTT.

Many counts were recorded for this clonotype. The chain links TRBV10-3 to TRBJ1-6; D uncertain. CDR1 ENHRY and CDR2 SYGVKD come from the germline V gene. Trimming left V 2 bases short and J 15 bases short, with 17 bases between. The CDR3 extends over 14 amino acids. CDR3 amino acids: CAISEPRAGQVLHF. DNA of the CDR3: TGTGCCATCAGTGAGCCCCGGGCGGGTCAAGTCCTCCACTTT.

This clonotype was detected ten times or more. The chain carries TRBV11-2 and TRBJ1-6, with 8 bases matching TRBD1. V shed 3 bases, J shed 9 bases, and the junction held 10 bases outside the gene matches. This CDR3 comprises 16 residues. Per the germline V gene, CDR1 is SGHAT and CDR2 is FQNNGV. CDR3 region: CASSFTGTGITSPLHF. DNA of the CDR3: TGTGCCAGCAGCTTTACAGGGACAGGCATCACTTCACCCCTCCACTTT.

The genes are TRBV5-6 and TRBJ2-7; possible D gene TRBD1, 6 bases. V lost 4 bases and J 5 bases, leaving 16 bases between the germline ends. This CDR3 is 14 amino acids long. The germline gives CDR1 SGHDT, CDR2 YYEEEE. CDR3 coding DNA: TGTGCCAGCAGCCCAGACCAGGGGTTCCACGAGCAGTACTTC. It is translated as CASSPDQGFHEQYF.

The chain has TRBV5-6 and TRBJ2-6; D is undetermined. Germline V gene data show CDR1 as SGHDT and CDR2 as YYEEEE. This CDR3 is built from 18 residues. The V and J ends lost 0 bases and 1 base respectively, with 14 bases between them. DNA for the CDR3: TGTGCCAGCAGCTTGGATATCCCCGTCGGGTCTGGGGCCAACGTCCTGACTTTC. Its protein product is CASSLDIPVGSGANVLTF.

The chain uses TRBV12-3 or TRBV12-4 and TRBJ2-7; TRBD1 is a possible D gene (6 bases). The CDR3 length is 14 residues. Trimming removed 6 bases at V and 0 bases at J, with 12 bases between. CDR3 bases: TGTGCCAGCAGGGCCCGGGACACCTCCTACGAGCAGTACTTC. Translating gives CASRARDTSYEQYF.

The chain is built from TRBV2 and TRBJ1-4; TRBD1 might be the D (5 bases). Looked up from germline, CDR1 is SNHLY and CDR2 is FYNNEI. The V end lost 0 bases, the J end lost 4 bases, and 9 bases lay between the germline ends. The CDR3 has 15 residues. The CDR3 here is CASSEAGTHNEKLFF. DNA for the CDR3: TGTGCCAGCAGTGAAGCGGGGACCCATAATGAAAAACTGTTTTTT.